A single sample is the source of the 27 T cell receptor beta chains below, sequenced in a study of blood T cell repertoires in COVID-19. Using immunoSEQ multiplex PCR, the repertoire was profiled, and TCRdb retains in-frame clones only, with some absent. The sample has 150,000 to 180,000 clones, roughly 89% seen once. The specimen sequenced was peripheral blood. The source of these receptors is a man aged 50 to 59 with acute or convalescent COVID-19.

This chain connects TRBV19 to TRBJ1-2, with 8 bases that match TRBD1. The CDR3 has 15 residues. Germline values: CDR1 LNHDA, CDR2 SQIVND (reference sequence). J gave up 3 bases and V 4 bases, and 7 bases lay outside the gene matches. This chain's CDR3 is CASSTRLDRDYGYTF. The DNA of the CDR3 is TGTGCCAGTAGTACGAGGTTGGACAGGGACTATGGCTACACCTTC.

Notes on this clone: Other nucleotide sequences from this sample produce the same CDR3. The chain joins TRBV9 to TRBJ2-2; maybe TRBD2 (6 bases). This CDR3 spans 20 amino acids. The germline CDR1 and CDR2 sequences are SGDLS and YYNGEE. Trimming shortened V by 0 bases and J by 1 base, and 22 bases separated the two germline ends. CDR3 amino acids: CASSVEGTSLWRRNTGELFF. In DNA form, the CDR3 reads TGTGCCAGCAGCGTAGAAGGTACTAGCTTATGGAGAAGGAACACCGGGGAGCTGTTTTTT.

The sample holds one count of this clone. The chain couples TRBV6-1 to TRBJ2-7; D is unresolved. Germline V gene sequence: CDR1 MNHNS, CDR2 SASEGT. The CDR3 length is 14 residues. V dropped 1 base and J dropped 6 bases, with 13 bases sitting between them. The CDR3 region has the DNA TGTGCCAGCAGTGAAGTGGGCAGCCTTGTCGAGCAGTACTTC. Its protein is CASSEVGSLVEQYF.

The CDR3 reads CASSSTGDEQYV. CDR3 bases: TGTGCCAGCTCGTCGACAGGGGACGAGCAGTACGTC. The chain couples TRBV18 to TRBJ2-7; 8 nucleotides match TRBD1. Germline assignment: CDR1 KGHSH and CDR2 LQKENI. V was pared by 6 bases and J by 5 bases, with 3 bases of the junction left unmatched. CDR3 size: 12 residues.

The chain is built from TRBV5-4 and TRBJ1-2, with TRBD1 as a possible D gene (5 bases). CDR3 length: 14 amino acids. Germline assignment: CDR1 SGHNT and CDR2 YYREEE (reference sequence). V lost 1 base to trimming and J lost 7 bases, with 14 bases between them. The CDR3 DNA reads as TGTGCCAGCAGCTTGTGGTCCGGGAGGGGTGGCTACACCTTC. It encodes CASSLWSGRGGYTF.

CDR3 bases: TGTGCCAGCAGCGCGACTAGCGGGCCGTCCAATGAGCAGTTCTTC. Translated, it gives CASSATSGPSNEQFF. The V gene is TRBV9, the J gene TRBJ2-1; 10 positions match TRBD2. CDR3 length: 15 amino acids. In germline, CDR1 is SGDLS, CDR2 YYNGEE. The ends lost 3 bases at V and 6 bases at J; junction bases unmatched: 6.

The chain links TRBV28 to TRBJ1-1; 9 bases are a match to TRBD1. V lost 3 bases, J lost 6 bases, and 5 bases stayed unmatched. The CDR3 runs 14 residues. Germline V gives CDR1 MDHEN, CDR2 SYDVKM. The CDR3: CASSFNRGRAEAFF. The DNA of the CDR3 is TGTGCCAGCAGTTTCAACAGGGGGCGAGCTGAAGCTTTCTTT.

CDR3 DNA: TGCGCCAGCAGCCAAGAGAGACAGGGCCCCTACGAGCAGTACTTC. Amino acid sequence: CASSQERQGPYEQYF. The chain combines TRBV4-1 with TRBJ2-7; TRBD1 agrees at 7 bases. The CDR3 has 15 residues. V shed 0 bases, J shed 2 bases, and the junction held 4 bases outside the gene matches. Per the germline V gene, CDR1 is MGHRA and CDR2 is YSYEKL.

The chain is built from TRBV7-9 and TRBJ1-4; D is unresolved. CDR1 is SEHNR and CDR2 is FQNEAQ in the germline V gene (reference sequence). Trimming removed 1 base at V and 3 bases at J, with 12 bases between. This CDR3 contains 16 residues. The CDR3 reads CASSLELGPANEKLFF. The CDR3, as DNA: TGTGCCAGCAGCTTAGAACTAGGACCGGCTAATGAAAAACTGTTTTTT.

This chain connects TRBV11-1 to TRBJ1-4, with a possible D match to TRBD1 (5 bases). This CDR3 spans 14 amino acids. Germline values: CDR1 SGHAT, CDR2 FQDESV (reference sequence). Trimming removed 5 bases at V and 8 bases at J, with 15 bases between. The CDR3 DNA follows: TGTGCCAGCAGCCAGACAGAAGAAGGAGAAAAACTGTTTTTT. It yields the protein CASSQTEEGEKLFF.

The genes are TRBV29-1 and TRBJ2-5; 8 positions match TRBD1. J was trimmed by 5 bases and V by 8 bases; bases with no gene match: 13. The CDR3 extends over 14 amino acids. Per germline, CDR1 SQVTM and CDR2 ANQGSEA. In DNA form, the CDR3 reads TGCAGCATCCGACAGGGGACCAAATCGGAGACCCAGTACTTC. This codes for CSIRQGTKSETQYF.

The genes are TRBV27 and TRBJ2-1; D not certain. The CDR3 covers 15 residues. V was clipped by 2 bases and J by 7 bases, with 15 bases between them. Looked up from germline, CDR1 is MNHEY and CDR2 is SMNVEV (reference sequence). Here the CDR3 DNA reads TGTGCCAGCAGTTTAAGTGGAGCCCTAAGGAATGAGCAGTTCTTC. Translating gives CASSLSGALRNEQFF.

The chain is built from TRBV7-3 and TRBJ1-2, with a possible D match to TRBD1 (5 bases). The V end lost 3 bases, the J end lost 3 bases, and 8 bases lay between the germline ends. Per germline, CDR1 SGHTA and CDR2 FQGTGA. The CDR3 has 13 amino acids. CDR3 bases: TGTGCCAGCAGCTTTGGAGGGGACTATGGCTACACCTTC. This sequence encodes CASSFGGDYGYTF.

V gene TRBV6-5 combines with J gene TRBJ2-1; 10 positions match TRBD1. Germline V CDR1 and CDR2: MNHEY, SVGAGI. The CDR3 runs to 16 residues. The junction had 5 bases not matched to a gene; V was cut back by 2 bases and J by 4 bases. The CDR3 spells CASSYARTGGYNEQFF. CDR3 in DNA: TGTGCCAGCAGTTACGCGAGGACAGGGGGTTACAATGAGCAGTTCTTC.

This clone was detected a few times. The chain is built from TRBV24-1 and TRBJ2-1, with TRBD2 as a possible D gene (7 bases). This CDR3 has 15 amino acids. V was cut by 0 bases and J by 9 bases, with 14 bases left in between. The germline gives CDR1 KGHDR, CDR2 SFDVKD. The CDR3 loop reads CATSDLRGGVGEQFF. CDR3 in DNA: TGTGCCACCAGTGATTTGAGGGGGGGAGTGGGTGAGCAGTTCTTC.

This rearrangement joins TRBV5-5 to TRBJ1-3, with D tentatively TRBD1 (6 bases). Trimming took 3 bases from V and 7 from J, leaving 20 bases between them. The CDR3 has 16 amino acids. In germline, CDR1 is SGHKS, CDR2 YYEKEE (reference sequence). CDR3 nucleotide sequence: TGTGCCAGCAGCTCCCGAAACAGGGCGAGTGGCAACACCATATATTTT. Its protein is CASSSRNRASGNTIYF.

This rearrangement joins TRBV27 to TRBJ2-1, with 13 positions matching TRBD2. Losses at the gene ends were 2 bases for V and 7 bases for J; bases not matched to a gene: 2. Germline assignment: CDR1 MNHEY and CDR2 SMNVEV (reference sequence). The CDR3 is 15 residues long. CDR3 in amino acids: CASSLPGLAGNEQFF. DNA for the CDR3: TGTGCCAGCAGTTTACCGGGACTAGCGGGAAATGAGCAGTTCTTC.

CDR3 bases: TGTGCCAGCAGTTTGTCAGGGCTCACTGAAGCTTTCTTT. It is translated as CASSLSGLTEAFF. The chain recombines TRBV12-3 or TRBV12-4 with TRBJ1-1; a possible D gene is TRBD1 (5 bases). The CDR3 totals 13 residues. Trimming cost V 3 bases and J 4 bases, with 9 bases left between them.

This chain uses TRBV6-5 with TRBJ1-2; the D gene is possibly TRBD1 (5 bases). Trimming left V 5 bases short and J 7 bases short, with 17 bases between. The germline V gene has CDR1 MNHEY and CDR2 SVGAGI. CDR3 length equals 14 residues. CDR3 in DNA: TGTGCCAGCAGTACCCCATCGGGGGTAGGTGGCTACACCTTC. Translated: CASSTPSGVGGYTF.

The chain uses TRBV29-1 and TRBJ2-7; D is perhaps TRBD1 (5 bases). CDR3 length: 14 amino acids. V gave up 0 bases and J gave up 8 bases, with 17 bases separating them. Per the germline V gene, CDR1 is SQVTM and CDR2 is ANQGSEA. CDR3 amino acids: CSVEDWGRPTQQYF. The CDR3, as DNA: TGCAGCGTTGAAGATTGGGGCAGACCTACGCAGCAGTACTTC.

V usage is TRBV18 and J usage is TRBJ2-7; a possible D gene is TRBD1 (5 bases). The V end was cut by 4 bases, the J end by 3 bases, with 13 bases between. The CDR3 sequence is 14 residues long. From germline, CDR1 is KGHSH and CDR2 LQKENI. The CDR3 DNA reads as TGTGCCAGCTCACTCAGCGTCGACAGCTACGAGCAGTACTTC. Protein: CASSLSVDSYEQYF.

V is TRBV19 and J is TRBJ1-2, with TRBD1 matching 11 bases. With V trimmed by 5 bases and J by 9 bases, 8 bases remained unmatched. CDR1 is LNHDA, CDR2 SQIVND, per germline (reference sequence). The length of the CDR3 is 14 residues. CDR3 nucleotides: TGTGCCAGTAGTCCGGGACAGGGGGTTTTTCGCTACACCTTC. This codes for CASSPGQGVFRYTF.

The rearrangement links TRBV27 to TRBJ1-1; D gene unclear. This CDR3 has 14 residues. The V gene lost 2 bases and the J gene lost 4 bases, with 11 bases spanning the gap. Germline V gene sequence: CDR1 MNHEY, CDR2 SMNVEV (reference sequence). The CDR3 region has the DNA TGTGCCAGCAGTTTAATTTCGGGGTTCACTGAAGCTTTCTTT. This codes for CASSLISGFTEAFF.

The CDR3 nucleotides read TGTGCCAGTAGTATAGACGGCAGGGGTGCGAACACCGGGGAGCTGTTTTTT. It encodes CASSIDGRGANTGELFF. The chain combines TRBV19 with TRBJ2-2; D may be TRBD1 (6 bases). CDR3 length: 17 residues. V dropped 0 bases and J dropped 0 bases, with 11 bases sitting between them. In germline, CDR1 is LNHDA, CDR2 SQIVND (reference sequence).

V usage is TRBV30 and J usage is TRBJ2-2, with 11 bases fitting TRBD2. The germline gives CDR1 GTSNPN, CDR2 SVGIG (reference sequence). V shed 4 bases, J shed 4 bases, and the junction held 5 bases outside the gene matches. This CDR3 contains 15 residues. The chain's CDR3 is CAWTGTSGFTGELFF. CDR3 sequence (DNA): TGTGCCTGGACGGGGACTAGCGGATTCACCGGGGAGCTGTTTTTT. Supplemented by reference TRBV30 and TRBJ2-2, the full variable domain reads SQTIHQWPATLVQPVGSPLSLECTVEGTSNPNLYWYRQAAGRGLQLLFYSVGIGQISSEVPQNLSASRPQDRQFILSSKKLLLSDSGFYLCAWTGTSGFTGELFFGEGSRLTVL.

This clone was seen once. J is TRBJ2-5 and V is TRBV11-2, with 10 bases aligning to TRBD1. Looked up from germline, CDR1 is SGHAT and CDR2 is FQNNGV. The CDR3 covers 15 residues. J gave up 4 bases and V 4 bases, and 6 bases lay outside the gene matches. The CDR3 spells CASSSHGQGVETQYF. The CDR3 DNA is TGTGCCAGCAGCTCCCACGGACAGGGGGTAGAGACCCAGTACTTC.

This clone was picked up one time. The gene calls are TRBV9 and TRBJ2-1; 8 bases line up with TRBD2. The CDR3 extends over 15 amino acids. The V gene end was trimmed by 1 base and the J gene end by 0 bases; junction bases not matched to a gene: 0. Germline CDR1 SGDLS, CDR2 YYNGEE. This CDR3 reads CASSVSGSSYNEQFF. CDR3 in DNA: TGTGCCAGCAGCGTAAGCGGGAGCTCCTACAATGAGCAGTTCTTC. The variable domain in full, completed from reference TRBV9 and TRBJ2-1, reads DSGVTQTPKHLITATGQRVTLRCSPRSGDLSVYWYQQSLDQGLQFLIQYYNGEERAKGNILERFSAQQFPDLHSELNLSSLELGDSALYFCASSVSGSSYNEQFFGPGTRLTVL.